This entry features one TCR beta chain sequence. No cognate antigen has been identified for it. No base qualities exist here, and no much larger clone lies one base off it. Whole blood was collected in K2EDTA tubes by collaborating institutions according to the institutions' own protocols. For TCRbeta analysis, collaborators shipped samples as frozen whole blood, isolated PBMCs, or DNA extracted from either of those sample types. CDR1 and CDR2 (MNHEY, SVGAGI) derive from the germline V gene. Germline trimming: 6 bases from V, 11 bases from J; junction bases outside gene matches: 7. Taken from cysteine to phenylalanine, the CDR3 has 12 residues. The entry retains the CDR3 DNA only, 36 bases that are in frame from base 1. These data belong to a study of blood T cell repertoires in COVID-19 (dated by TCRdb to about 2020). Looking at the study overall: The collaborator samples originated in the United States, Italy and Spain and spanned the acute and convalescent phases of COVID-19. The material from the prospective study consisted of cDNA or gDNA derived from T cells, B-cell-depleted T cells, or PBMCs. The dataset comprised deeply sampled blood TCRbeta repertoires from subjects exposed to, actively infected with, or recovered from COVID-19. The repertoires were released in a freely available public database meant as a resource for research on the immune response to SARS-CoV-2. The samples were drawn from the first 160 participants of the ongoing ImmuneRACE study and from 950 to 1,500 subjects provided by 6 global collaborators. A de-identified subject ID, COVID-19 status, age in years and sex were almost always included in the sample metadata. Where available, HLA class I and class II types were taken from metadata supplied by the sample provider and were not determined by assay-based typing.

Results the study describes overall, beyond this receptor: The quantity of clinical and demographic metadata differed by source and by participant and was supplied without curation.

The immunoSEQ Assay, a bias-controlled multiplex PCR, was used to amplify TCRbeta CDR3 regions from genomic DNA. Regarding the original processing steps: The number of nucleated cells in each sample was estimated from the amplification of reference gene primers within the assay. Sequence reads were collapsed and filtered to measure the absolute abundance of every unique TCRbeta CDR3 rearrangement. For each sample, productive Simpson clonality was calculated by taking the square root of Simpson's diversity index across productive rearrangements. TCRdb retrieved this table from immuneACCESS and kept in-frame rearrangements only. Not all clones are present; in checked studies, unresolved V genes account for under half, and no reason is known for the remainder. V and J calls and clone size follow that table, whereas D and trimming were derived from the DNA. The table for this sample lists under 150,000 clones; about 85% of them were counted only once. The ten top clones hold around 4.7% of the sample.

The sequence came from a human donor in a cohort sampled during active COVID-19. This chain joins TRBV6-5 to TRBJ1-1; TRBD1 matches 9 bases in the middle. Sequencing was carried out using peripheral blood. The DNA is TGTGCCAGCAGACGGACAGGGGAACTGGCTTTCTTT. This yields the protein CASRRTGELAFF.